This entry lists 5 T cell receptor beta chains sequenced from one sample in a study of cytomegalovirus exposure and HLA in healthy donors (dated by TCRdb to between 2016 and 2019). To prepare the library, the immunoSEQ multiplex PCR assay was applied. The multiplex PCR relied on a mix of 60 forward primers for TCR Vbeta segments and 13 reverse primers for TCR Jbeta segments. TCRdb obtained this table from immuneACCESS and retained in-frame rearrangements with V and J assigned. These tables miss some clones; where compared with another copy, unresolved V genes account for less than half of the shortfall, and the remainder is unexplained. Within this sample are about 140,000 clones, with 80% of them counted one time only. The ten biggest clones cover 1.2% of the sample. Sequencing was carried out using PBMCs. These receptors all come from a female donor in good health and CMV-seronegative.

V gene TRBV28 combines with J gene TRBJ2-1, with 7 bases fitting TRBD1. Germline V lookup: CDR1 MDHEN, CDR2 SYDVKM. V shed 5 bases and J 4 bases; nucleotides not matched to a gene: 8. The CDR3 contains 15 residues. The CDR3 region is CASSKGGGAYNEQFF. The CDR3 region has the DNA TGTGCCAGCAGTAAAGGGGGCGGAGCTTACAATGAGCAGTTCTTC.

The rearrangement uses TRBV7-2 and TRBJ2-3; the match to TRBD2 covers 7 bases. V was pared by 1 base and J by 8 bases, with 6 bases of the junction left unmatched. The germline CDR1 and CDR2 sequences are SGHTA and FQGNSA. The CDR3 has 14 residues. The chain's CDR3 is CASSLVPSGSTQYF. CDR3 in DNA: TGTGCCAGCAGCTTAGTTCCTAGCGGCAGTACGCAGTATTTT.

The rearrangement uses TRBV27 and TRBJ2-7; no definite D call. Trimming left V 0 bases short and J 7 bases short, with 16 bases between. In germline, CDR1 is MNHEY, CDR2 SMNVEV (reference sequence). This CDR3 contains 15 residues. In DNA form, the CDR3 reads TGTGCCAGCAGTTTATCCACCGGGTTTTGGTCGGAGCAGTACTTC. The encoded protein is CASSLSTGFWSEQYF.

J is TRBJ1-5 and V is TRBV6-5; D call uncertain. The CDR3 is made up of 13 amino acids. CDR1 is MNHEY, CDR2 SVGAGI, per germline. Trimming pared 2 bases from V and 8 bases from J, leaving 10 bases between. CDR3 sequence reads: CASSYLGGEPQHF. As DNA, the CDR3 is TGTGCCAGCAGTTACCTAGGCGGGGAGCCCCAGCATTTT.

CDR3 nucleotides: TGTGCCAGCAGCTCTACAGTCAGCTACACCTTC. Amino acids: CASSSTVSYTF. This chain joins TRBV6-6 and TRBJ1-2; no clear D. V was shortened by 6 bases and J by 9 bases, with 11 bases between the two germline ends. CDR1 MNHNY and CDR2 SVGAGI come from the germline V gene (reference sequence). This CDR3 spans 11 amino acids.